This TCR beta chain was sequenced for a study of Ad26.COV2.S vaccination and SARS-CoV-2 variants. The study's findings and limits: Similar non-spike TCR breadth was seen in vaccine and placebo recipients.

The germline CDR1 and CDR2 sequences are WSHSY and SAAADI. This CDR3 region has 16 residues. V lost 0 bases, J lost 4 bases, and 15 bases lay in between. Documented treatment: roughly 20 received Ad26.COV2.S at low or high dose, single or two shots; several received placebo; per-sample allocation not given. Following the first vaccine or placebo injection, samples were taken on day 63. Sequencing was performed with immunoSEQ multiplex PCR; in TCRdb, only in-frame clones are kept and a portion is missing. The table shows 350,000 to 400,000 clones, with approximately 91% occurring only once. A note on this clone: Its antigen is as yet unknown.

The J gene is TRBJ1-2, the V gene TRBV10-2, with D possibly matching TRBD1 (5 bases). The TCR originated in a person between 18 and 65 years old who received the Ad26.COV2.S COVID-19 vaccine or a placebo. Sequenced material: peripheral blood, taken in a trial of Ad26.COV2.S vaccine versus placebo. The CDR3 nucleotides read TGCGCCAGCAGTGAGTCCGTATCGGGGGGTGGCTATGGCTACACCTTC. Translating gives CASSESVSGGGYGYTF.